Included here is one TCR beta chain sequence, with context. Its antigen is unknown. The record has no base qualities; no much larger clone is one base away. Per the publication, the time point label means: peripheral blood 6 weeks after treatment start. A cohort of 25 to 30 patients with locally advanced or metastatic urothelial carcinoma, treated at Memorial Sloan Kettering on a trial protocol, was included. Peripheral blood mononuclear cells were collected pretreatment and during treatment, at between 1 and 8 total time points per patient. The Qiagen DNeasy Blood extraction kit was used to purify genomic DNA from total PBMCs and from tumor samples. Collected pretreatment and during treatment, PBMCs were isolated and stored as previously described. The data were taken from a study of PD-L1 blockade in urothelial cancer (dated by TCRdb to about 2017). Concerning the study at large: Every patient began therapy in 2014 and was given atezolizumab 1,200 mg intravenously every 3 weeks. Pretreatment tumor samples, along with matched peripheral blood collected serially before and after atezolizumab treatment, underwent TCR sequencing. An exploratory multi-omic analysis was conducted of the somatic, immune and clinical correlates of response to PD-L1 blockade with atezolizumab in urothelial cancer. A median of about 140,000 T cells and approximately 83,000 unique TCRs was obtained from blood samples, and a median clonality of roughly 0.074 was observed. About nine tenths of the roughly 29 patients were identified as males with urothelial cancer of bladder origin, and a prior smoking history was reported by 18 of 29 patients. Durable clinical benefit was defined as a progression-free survival longer than 6 months, and TCR features were additionally tested against progression-free survival and overall survival. Patients had an ECOG performance status of 0 or 1 and had received between 0 and 3 prior chemotherapy regimens. In the same patients, pretreatment tumors underwent whole exome sequencing and RNA sequencing in addition to TCR sequencing. Blood samples were analyzed 3 weeks after the start of treatment (second dose) and 6 weeks after the start of treatment. Pretreatment blood TCR-seq was available for about 30 patients, at least one posttreatment blood collection was obtained for around 24 patients, and tumor TCR-seq was available for around 24 patients. Durable clinical benefit was achieved by nine patients and was not achieved by 20 patients. What the research found in general, with its limitations: Because of the small sample size (n = 29) and the many exploratory analyses performed, the results are intended to be regarded as hypothesis-generating. At 3 weeks after the start of treatment, tumor-associated TCR clones in peripheral blood had expanded more in patients with durable benefit (n ≈ 22, p = 0.022). A pretreatment peripheral blood TCR clonality below the median was linked to improved progression-free and overall survival.

Each PCR received spiked-in synthetic TCR analog templates so that absolute template abundance could be estimated from read counts. Using the immunoSEQ assay, TCRbeta CDR3 regions were amplified from genomic DNA with bias-controlled V and J gene primers. Rearranged TCRbeta segments were sequenced at approximately 20X coverage. The authors processed their data as follows. Clustering was used to correct sequencing errors, and CDR3s were annotated against IMGT to assign V, D and J genes. Out-of-frame and stop-codon sequences were excluded, and only productive TCRbeta rearrangements were used in downstream analyses. To compute clonality, Shannon entropy was normalized by the log of the number of unique productive sequences and then subtracted from one. Clones differing between time points or between blood and tumor were identified by Fisher's exact test with Benjamini-Hochberg correction at adjusted p below 0.01. TCRdb re-hosts the immuneACCESS table, in-frame sequences only. Its copies lack some clones; in the studies checked, an unresolved V gene accounts for under half of them, and the cause for the rest is not known. V and J calls plus clone size are reproduced from that table; the DNA served to infer D and trimming. The sample contains around 33,000 clones, 89% of them found a single time. The ten largest make up 6.5% to 8% of the sample.

V has 10 bases trimmed and J has 4 bases trimmed; junction bases matching no gene number 7. Reading the germline V gene (reference sequence) gives CDR1 MNHNY and CDR2 SVGAGI. From the cysteine up to the phenylalanine, the CDR3 has a length of 14 residues. The retained sequence is limited to the CDR3, 42 bases, with the frame set at the first base. The sequencing here drew on PBMCs, taken around atezolizumab (anti-PD-L1) treatment. This TCR derives from an elderly man with urothelial cancer. The chain uses TRBV6-6 and TRBJ1-5; 10 bases in the junction line up with TRBD1. The CDR3 protein sequence reads: CATVGQGYNQPQHF. Here is the DNA: TGTGCCACCGTGGGACAGGGGTATAATCAGCCCCAGCATTTT.